This TCR beta chain was found in a study of OX40 agonist ivuxolimab in advanced cancers. Points from the study as a whole: There was clonal expansion of CD4+ and CD8+ blood T cells by week 6 at 0.1 to 3.0 mg/kg.

Sequencing was performed with immunoSEQ multiplex PCR; in TCRdb, only in-frame clones are kept and a portion is missing. Of roughly 33,000 clones listed, 84% are singletons. Trimming cost V 5 bases and J 0 bases, with 10 bases left between them. Germline CDR1 SGHAT, CDR2 FQDESV (reference sequence). The CDR3 has 14 amino acids. A remark on this clone: The antigen remains unidentified.

The sample here was CD4+ or CD8+ T cells sorted from blood, taken in a trial of the OX40 agonist ivuxolimab. The TCR comes from an adult with an advanced solid tumor such as melanoma, head and neck, liver or kidney cancer. The rearrangement links TRBV11-1 to TRBJ1-1, with TRBD1 as a possible D gene (5 bases). The DNA for the CDR3 is TGTGCCAGCAGCCAGACAGTTATGAACACTGAAGCTTTCTTT. Its protein is CASSQTVMNTEAFF.